This passage covers 7 T cell receptor beta chains from one sample sequenced in a study of blood T cell repertoires in COVID-19. Generated by immunoSEQ multiplex PCR, the TCRdb table keeps only in-frame clones and is missing some. The table includes more than 30,000 clones, 88% detected once. Sequenced sample: peripheral blood. Receptor source: a woman aged 80 or over with active or convalescent COVID-19.

The V and J genes are TRBV3-1 (or the pseudogene TRBV3-2) and TRBJ1-1; 9 nucleotides match TRBD1. There are 14 residues in the CDR3. Germline V gives CDR1 LGHDT, CDR2 YNNKEL (reference sequence). V shed 4 bases, J shed 5 bases, and the junction held 5 bases outside the gene matches. CDR3: CASSRAGTGTEAFF. CDR3 in DNA: TGTGCCAGCAGCCGGGCCGGGACAGGGACTGAAGCTTTCTTT.

This clone has more than one count but fewer than ten. The chain links TRBV7-8 to TRBJ1-4; D is unresolved. Germline-derived CDR1 and CDR2 are SGHVS and FQNEAQ. V dropped 6 bases and J dropped 1 base, with 12 bases sitting between them. This CDR3 comprises 15 residues. The CDR3 spells CASRKRWQTNEKLFF. The CDR3 DNA sequence: TGTGCCAGCAGAAAGAGGTGGCAAACTAATGAAAAACTGTTTTTT.

Details on this clone: At one of its ends the junction is not consistent with the germline gene, which may arise from a read error. This chain connects TRBV30 to TRBJ1-1; D gene ambiguous. In germline, CDR1 is GTSNPN, CDR2 SVGIG (reference sequence). This CDR3 contains 13 residues. As DNA, the CDR3 is TGTGCATGGATCAGAGGGCTCGCCACTGAAGCTTTCTTT. This sequence encodes CAWIRGLATEAFF.

This clone was counted a few times. J is TRBJ2-1 and V is TRBV6-4; D remains unclear. V lost 0 bases to trimming and J lost 7 bases, with 7 bases between them. The CDR3 sequence is 13 residues long. Germline values: CDR1 MRHNA, CDR2 SNTAGT. The CDR3 sequence: CASSDSAENEQFF. The CDR3 nucleotides read TGTGCCAGCAGTGACTCTGCGGAGAATGAGCAGTTCTTC.

This clone was picked up one time. This chain links TRBV30 with TRBJ2-3, with TRBD2 identical over 13 bases. CDR1 and CDR2 from the germline V gene are GTSNPN and SVGIG (reference sequence). This CDR3 comprises 16 residues. Trimming cost V 3 bases and J 4 bases; bases outside gene matches: 7. Here the CDR3 DNA reads TGTGCCTGGAGGGAAGGGACTAGCGGGGACCCAGATACGCAGTATTTT. Translation: CAWREGTSGDPDTQYF.

This chain uses TRBV27 with TRBJ1-2, with a weak D call TRBD1 (5 bases). V shed 3 bases and J shed 4 bases, with 9 bases lying between them. The CDR3 loop spans 13 amino acids. Germline CDR1 MNHEY, CDR2 SMNVEV (reference sequence). CDR3 in amino acids: CASSFWGGYGYTF. CDR3 nucleotides: TGTGCCAGCAGTTTCTGGGGCGGCTATGGCTACACCTTC.

The rearrangement uses TRBV18 and TRBJ1-1, with D uncertain. The CDR3 consists of 13 residues. Germline-derived CDR1 and CDR2 are KGHSH and LQKENI. V was shortened by 3 bases and J by 6 bases, with 11 bases between the two germline ends. CDR3: CASSPLEAAEAFF. CDR3 nucleotide sequence: TGTGCCAGCTCACCTCTCGAGGCGGCTGAAGCTTTCTTT.